This TCR beta chain was recorded in a study of human T cells and chemical hapten exposure. Whole-study context: Throughout the approximately 25-week study, diphenylcyclopropenone was applied weekly to the patients' scalps.

The study, taken as a whole, reports: Among expanded TCRs, significantly more large CDR3 similarity clusters formed than among controls.

Time point in this sample: patch test 1, 2 weeks after DPC sensitization. The treatment denotes: therapeutic diphenylcyclopropenone sensitization with weekly scalp DPC. In the source study's methods: Sample TCR counts, which ranged from 23,224 to 690,600, had a median of roughly 100,000. A single record per CDR3 protein comes from TCRdb applying MiXCR to the RACE reads. None of the V and J calls come from the authors' own analysis; TCRdb made them. Counted here are roughly 380,000 distinct CDR3 sequences, roughly 5% occurring once; the ten biggest clones make up over 2%. This clonotype was observed a handful of times. Its specificity is unknown. Between the trimmed V and J ends, which lost 6 bases and 5 bases, there was a span of 20 bases. This CDR3 contains 15 residues. Germline CDR1 SGHTA, CDR2 FQGNSA.

The specimen comprised whole blood, sampled in connection with sensitization to the hapten diphenylcyclopropenone (DPC). The origin of this receptor is a woman aged 45 to 65 with alopecia areata. Some clones in this sample may be carry-over from other donors' samples. The chain uses TRBV7-2 and TRBJ2-7; maybe TRBD1 (5 bases). CDR3 region: CASSSELSQGHEQYF. CDR3 nucleotides: TGTGCCAGCAGTTCCGAACTGAGCCAGGGCCACGAGCAGTACTTC.